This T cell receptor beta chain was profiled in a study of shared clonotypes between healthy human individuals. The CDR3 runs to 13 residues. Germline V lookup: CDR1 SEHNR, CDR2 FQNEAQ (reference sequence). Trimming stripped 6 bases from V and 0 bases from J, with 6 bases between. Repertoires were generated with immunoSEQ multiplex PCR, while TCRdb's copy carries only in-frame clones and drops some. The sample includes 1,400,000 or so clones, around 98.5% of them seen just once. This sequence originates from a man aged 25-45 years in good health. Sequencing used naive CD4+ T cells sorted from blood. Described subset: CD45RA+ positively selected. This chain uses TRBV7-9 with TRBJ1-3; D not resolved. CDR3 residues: CASSDFSGNTIYF. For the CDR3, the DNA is TGTGCCAGCAGTGACTTCTCTGGAAACACCATATATTTT.